The next 32 T cell receptor beta chains were all read from a single sample in a study of cytomegalovirus exposure and HLA in healthy donors. This PCR relied on a set of 60 Vbeta primers and 13 Jbeta primers. TCRdb's table, derived via immunoSEQ multiplex PCR, lists solely in-frame clones and lacks some. The sample lists roughly 180,000 clones, 80% occurring once. Sequencing used PBMCs. These receptors were collected from a woman aged 25 to 39 in good health and CMV-seronegative.

The V and J genes are TRBV4-2 and TRBJ2-7, with D unresolved. There are 14 residues in the CDR3. V dropped 1 base and J dropped 0 bases, with 7 bases sitting between them. Germline CDR1 reads LGHNA; CDR2 reads YNFKEQ. CDR3 in amino acids: CASSQGVGSYEQYF. The CDR3 DNA follows: TGTGCCAGCAGCCAAGGAGTCGGCTCCTACGAGCAGTACTTC.

The chain couples TRBV7-2 to TRBJ1-5, with 7 bases matching TRBD1. Germline assignment: CDR1 SGHTA and CDR2 FQGNSA. This CDR3 contains 15 residues. V trimming: 0 bases; J trimming: 2 bases; junction bases outside the gene matches: 1. The DNA for the CDR3 is TGTGCCAGCAGCTTAGCCGGGACAGGCAATCAGCCCCAGCATTTT. Protein: CASSLAGTGNQPQHF. Using reference TRBV7-2 and TRBJ1-5 for the parts outside the CDR3, the full variable domain is GAGVSQSPSNKVTEKGKDVELRCDPISGHTALYWYRQSLGQGLEFLIYFQGNSAPDKSGLPSDRFSAERTGGSVSTLTIQRTQQEDSAVYLCASSLAGTGNQPQHFGDGTRLSIL.

V is TRBV6-4 and J is TRBJ2-1; 9 bases are shared with TRBD2. Trimming took 4 bases from V and 1 from J; bases not matched to a gene: 2. Germline lookup yields CDR1 MRHNA and CDR2 SNTAGT. There are 15 residues in the CDR3. The CDR3 nucleotides read TGTGCCAGCAGTGTCCTAGCGGGGTCCTACAATGAGCAGTTCTTC. It codes for CASSVLAGSYNEQFF.

The CDR3 sequence: CASSDHGDRASESYGYTF. DNA for the CDR3: TGTGCCAGCAGTGACCATGGGGACAGGGCTTCGGAAAGCTATGGCTACACCTTC. The chain carries TRBV2 and TRBJ1-2, with 9 bases that match TRBD1. Germline CDR1 reads SNHLY; CDR2 reads FYNNEI. There are 18 residues in the CDR3. J gave up 4 bases and V 3 bases, and 15 bases lay outside the gene matches.

The CDR3 DNA reads as TGTGCCAGCAGTGAGGGGGCACGGCCCGGAGCTTTCTTT. This gives the protein CASSEGARPGAFF. J is TRBJ1-1 and V is TRBV6-1, with a possible D match to TRBD1 (6 bases). The V end lost 3 bases, the J end lost 10 bases, and 15 bases lay between the germline ends. The CDR3 has 13 residues. Germline V gene sequence: CDR1 MNHNS, CDR2 SASEGT.

The gene calls are TRBV7-2 and TRBJ1-2; D unclear. Trimming stripped 0 bases from V and 4 bases from J, with 9 bases between. This CDR3 spans 14 amino acids. The V gene's germline CDR1 is SGHTA and CDR2 FQGNSA. The CDR3 bases are TGTGCCAGCAGCTTAGCGCCAGGCCTCTATGGCTACACCTTC. It is translated as CASSLAPGLYGYTF.

The chain uses TRBV6-5 and TRBJ2-2, with TRBD2 identical over 9 bases. The CDR3 is made up of 16 amino acids. The V gene end was trimmed by 2 bases and the J gene end by 9 bases; junction bases not matched to a gene: 10. Germline V lookup: CDR1 MNHEY, CDR2 SVGAGI. CDR3 region: CASSYMAGGPDRELFF. CDR3 sequence (DNA): TGTGCCAGCAGTTACATGGCGGGGGGGCCCGACCGGGAGCTGTTTTTT.

The V call is TRBV19, the J call TRBJ1-6; unclear D gene. Trimming cost V 4 bases and J 7 bases, with 8 bases left between them. The CDR3 is 13 residues long. Germline lookup yields CDR1 LNHDA and CDR2 SQIVND (reference sequence). CDR3 nucleotides: TGTGCCAGTAGTACCCCGGGGAATTCACCCCTCCACTTT. Translated, it gives CASSTPGNSPLHF.

The rearrangement joins TRBV6-5 to TRBJ2-3, with 7 bases aligning to TRBD2. V lost 6 bases, J lost 7 bases, and 13 bases stayed unmatched. CDR1 is MNHEY, CDR2 SVGAGI, per germline. CDR3 length: 15 residues. The CDR3 bases are TGTGCCAGCAGGGCTAGCGGACCTGTTGGTAATACGCAGTATTTT. Translating it yields CASRASGPVGNTQYF.

The chain has TRBV5-4 and TRBJ2-3; D is possibly TRBD2 (5 bases). Per germline, CDR1 SGHNT and CDR2 YYREEE (reference sequence). This CDR3 contains 13 residues. V lost 3 bases and J lost 1, with 6 bases in between. In nucleotides, the CDR3 is TGTGCCAGCAGCTCGAGGGGCACAGATACGCAGTATTTT. It yields the protein CASSSRGTDTQYF.

The chain employs TRBV25-1 and TRBJ2-1; 9 positions match TRBD1. Germline CDR1 and CDR2: MGHDK and SYGVNS. This CDR3 comprises 15 residues. J gave up 1 base and V 5 bases, and 3 bases lay outside the gene matches. The CDR3 loop reads CASSLGTGSYNEQFF. CDR3 DNA sequence: TGTGCCAGCAGTCTCGGGACAGGGTCCTACAATGAGCAGTTCTTC.

V usage is TRBV11-2 and J usage is TRBJ1-2; D might be TRBD1 (5 bases). The V gene's germline CDR1 is SGHAT and CDR2 FQNNGV. The CDR3 consists of 14 residues. The V gene lost 1 base and the J gene lost 3 bases, with 9 bases spanning the gap. Here the CDR3 reads CASSLGGVDYGYTF. In nucleotides, the CDR3 is TGTGCCAGCAGCTTAGGGGGGGTGGACTATGGCTACACCTTC.

The chain uses TRBV5-1 and TRBJ1-2; 11 bases map to TRBD1. Germline CDR1 reads SGHRS; CDR2 reads YFSETQ. Trimming removed 1 base from V and 5 bases from J; junction bases left unmatched: 7. This CDR3 has 16 amino acids. The chain's CDR3 is CASSLYSGTGGYGYTF. DNA for the CDR3: TGCGCCAGCAGCTTGTACTCCGGGACAGGGGGGTATGGCTACACCTTC. The variable domain in full, completed from reference TRBV5-1 and TRBJ1-2, reads KAGVTQTPRYLIKTRGQQVTLSCSPISGHRSVSWYQQTPGQGLQFLFEYFSETQRNKGNFPGRFSGRQFSNSRSEMNVSTLELGDSALYLCASSLYSGTGGYGYTFGSGTRLTVV.

The J gene is TRBJ2-3, the V gene TRBV29-1; 9 bases agree with TRBD1. After removal of 4 bases from V and 0 bases from J, the junction contained 2 bases not matched to a gene. Germline assignment: CDR1 SQVTM and CDR2 ANQGSEA. CDR3 length: 14 amino acids. CDR3 bases: TGCAGCGTTGCCGGGACAGGGAGCACAGATACGCAGTATTTT. This encodes CSVAGTGSTDTQYF.

This chain joins TRBV19 and TRBJ1-1, with 8 bases identical to TRBD1. Germline V gene lookup returns CDR1 LNHDA and CDR2 SQIVND (reference sequence). The CDR3 length is 15 residues. Trimming at V came to 3 bases and at J to 10 bases, leaving 13 bases not matched to a gene. The CDR3 coding sequence is TGTGCCAGTAGTATGGTCCGGCAGGGGGCAAGTGGAGCTTTCTTT. Protein sequence: CASSMVRQGASGAFF.

This chain connects TRBV7-2 to TRBJ1-2, with a tentative D call TRBD1 (5 bases). V was clipped by 10 bases and J by 2 bases, with 17 bases between them. This CDR3 is built from 14 residues. Germline V CDR1 and CDR2: SGHTA, FQGNSA. DNA of the CDR3: TGTGCCATATACGGAGAAGGGGTCAACTATGGCTACACCTTC. Its translation: CAIYGEGVNYGYTF.

The rearrangement uses TRBV10-1 and TRBJ1-5; a weak D match, TRBD1 (5 bases). In germline, CDR1 is WNHNN, CDR2 SYGVQD (reference sequence). With 6 bases removed from V and 7 bases from J, the gap between germline ends came to 19 bases. CDR3 length: 15 residues. CDR3 nucleotides: TGCGCCAGCAGGGGGGAGGTCTCTTCGGGGCAGCCCCAGCATTTT. Amino acid sequence: CASRGEVSSGQPQHF.

This clone has only a few counts. The genes are TRBV10-1 and TRBJ2-7, with D maybe TRBD1 (6 bases). This CDR3 is 12 amino acids long. CDR1 is WNHNN and CDR2 is SYGVQD in the germline V gene (reference sequence). Trimming removed 8 bases from V and 2 bases from J, with 10 bases in between. Here the CDR3 reads CASAQGPYEQYF. The CDR3 nucleotides read TGCGCCAGCGCCCAGGGGCCCTACGAGCAGTACTTC.

The V gene is TRBV7-9, the J gene TRBJ1-2, with D perhaps matching TRBD1 (5 bases). V lost 5 bases, J lost 0 bases, and 13 bases lay in between. Germline loops: CDR1 SEHNR, CDR2 FQNEAQ (reference sequence). CDR3 length: 15 residues. DNA for the CDR3: TGTGCCAGCAGCCCTCAGGGCCCTACTAACTATGGCTACACCTTC. Its translation is CASSPQGPTNYGYTF.

Written as DNA, the CDR3 is TGTGCCAGCAGTCGACAGGGGGCCGGGACTGAAGCTTTCTTT. Protein product: CASSRQGAGTEAFF. The V gene is TRBV6-1, the J gene TRBJ1-1, with TRBD1 matching over 10 bases. This CDR3 has 14 amino acids. The J segment lost 5 bases and the V segment lost 5 bases, leaving 5 bases of the junction unmatched. The germline V gene encodes CDR1 MNHNS and CDR2 SASEGT.

The V and J genes are TRBV29-1 and TRBJ2-7, with D perhaps TRBD1 (6 bases). The CDR3 loop spans 15 amino acids. Germline V CDR1 and CDR2: SQVTM, ANQGSEA. V dropped 3 bases and J dropped 2 bases, with 17 bases sitting between them. Here the CDR3 DNA reads TGCAGCGTTGAGGCGGAGAACAGGGAAACCTACGAGCAGTACTTC. Protein: CSVEAENRETYEQYF.

The chain recombines TRBV7-9 with TRBJ1-6; D uncertain. Trimming cost V 5 bases and J 7 bases, with 9 bases left between them. Germline V gives CDR1 SEHNR, CDR2 FQNEAQ (reference sequence). The CDR3 is made up of 13 amino acids. The CDR3 region is CASSTTPNSPLHF. DNA for the CDR3: TGTGCCAGCAGCACGACACCGAATTCACCCCTCCACTTT.

In DNA, the CDR3 is TGTGCTAGTGGTCCGGACATCCTAGGGGAGACCCAGTACTTC. Translation: CASGPDILGETQYF. The chain employs TRBV12-5 and TRBJ2-5; perhaps TRBD1 as D (5 bases). Germline CDR1 reads LGHNT; CDR2 reads FRNRAP. Trimming cost V 5 bases and J 5 bases, with 15 bases left between them. The CDR3 runs 14 residues.

This chain connects TRBV7-2 to TRBJ2-7; 7 bases are shared with TRBD2. The V gene end was trimmed by 5 bases and the J gene end by 9 bases; junction bases not matched to a gene: 10. This CDR3 has 13 residues. Germline V gene lookup returns CDR1 SGHTA and CDR2 FQGNSA. CDR3 nucleotides: TGTGCCAGCAGCCGGGAGGCGGGGAGGGTGCAGTACTTC. This translates into CASSREAGRVQYF.

The chain has TRBV29-1 and TRBJ2-1; 8 bases map to TRBD1. This CDR3 has 13 residues. CDR1 is SQVTM, CDR2 ANQGSEA, per germline. After removal of 4 bases from V and 8 bases from J, the junction contained 7 bases not matched to a gene. CDR3 sequence: CSVGGQVIDEQFF. In nucleotides, the CDR3 is TGCAGCGTTGGGGGACAGGTTATCGATGAGCAGTTCTTC.

The chain recombines TRBV19 with TRBJ1-1, with D perhaps matching TRBD1 (6 bases). Germline CDR1 reads LNHDA; CDR2 reads SQIVND (reference sequence). This CDR3 comprises 14 residues. V lost 1 base, J lost 1 base, and 7 bases lay in between. CDR3 bases: TGTGCCAGTAGTATAGGAGGGGGGAACACTGAAGCTTTCTTT. This encodes CASSIGGGNTEAFF.

This clone was seen more than once but under ten times. V is TRBV6-1 and J is TRBJ2-3; 11 nucleotides align to TRBD1. The CDR3 has 15 residues. Germline trimming cut 4 bases from V and 3 bases from J; bases unmatched to any gene: 3. Germline CDR1 MNHNS, CDR2 SASEGT. The CDR3 bases are TGTGCCAGCAGTGTAGGGACAGGGGGAACAGATACGCAGTATTTT. It encodes CASSVGTGGTDTQYF.

The chain combines TRBV7-6 with TRBJ1-1; TRBD1 might be the D (6 bases). Trimming removed 0 bases from V and 2 bases from J, with 13 bases in between. The CDR3 runs to 16 residues. Germline V gene data show CDR1 as SGHVS and CDR2 as FNYEAQ. The CDR3 nucleotides read TGTGCCAGCAGCTTAGCAAGCCCCGGGACAAACACTGAAGCTTTCTTT. Translating gives CASSLASPGTNTEAFF.

This clone has only one observation. The CDR3 DNA is TGTGCCAGCAGAAGAACCGGGATAAAGGACACTGAAGCTTTCTTT. Protein: CASRRTGIKDTEAFF. V gene TRBV6-4 combines with J gene TRBJ1-1; D unclear. The CDR3 length is 15 residues. Germline assignment: CDR1 MRHNA and CDR2 SNTAGT. V lost 6 bases, J lost 3 bases, and 17 bases lay in between.

The rearrangement joins TRBV5-1 to TRBJ2-6; a possible D gene is TRBD2 (5 bases). Germline values: CDR1 SGHRS, CDR2 YFSETQ. V lost 3 bases and J lost 0, with 7 bases in between. This CDR3 contains 15 residues. The CDR3 nucleotides read TGCGCCAGCAGCTCTACTAGCTCTGGGGCCAACGTCCTGACTTTC. It specifies CASSSTSSGANVLTF.

The chain is built from TRBV4-2 and TRBJ2-3, with 9 positions matching TRBD2. V shed 4 bases and J 4 bases; nucleotides not matched to a gene: 18. CDR1 is LGHNA and CDR2 is YNFKEQ in the germline V gene. The CDR3 covers 19 residues. The CDR3 sequence is CASSPLSGPLAGGADTQYF. In DNA, the CDR3 is TGTGCCAGCAGCCCCCTCTCGGGTCCCCTGGCGGGGGGGGCAGATACGCAGTATTTT.

The chain combines TRBV19 with TRBJ2-1; 11 bases match TRBD1. Germline V gives CDR1 LNHDA, CDR2 SQIVND (reference sequence). CDR3 length: 16 amino acids. Germline trimming cut 3 bases from V and 1 base from J; bases unmatched to any gene: 2. In DNA form, the CDR3 reads TGTGCCAGTAGTATCGGGACAGGGGGGTCCTACAATGAGCAGTTCTTC. Translating gives CASSIGTGGSYNEQFF.